The rows below give T cell receptor beta chains drawn from one sample of a study of blood T cell repertoires in COVID-19. Libraries were prepared by immunoSEQ multiplex PCR; TCRdb keeps only in-frame clonotypes and omits some of them. The profile shows around 240,000 clones, more than 65% of them singletons. The sample taken for sequencing was peripheral blood. Receptors were obtained from a woman aged 40 to 50 who had recovered from COVID-19. Each CDR3 is given with its conserved first and last residue. A D gene is named only where the DNA matches it firmly. Not all rows give a size; the values are once, few, many and, for expanded clones, a class.

j_call clone_size d_call v_call cdr3_nt cdr3_aa
TRBJ1-1 . . TRBV6-6 TGTGCCAGCAGACTCGGACAGAACACTGAAGCTTTCTTT CASRLGQNTEAFF
TRBJ1-2 . TRBD1 TRBV6-1 TGTGCCAGCAGTTTACGGGGACAGGGGGAGCACGGCTACACCTTC CASSLRGQGEHGYTF
TRBJ2-6 . . TRBV7-3 TGTGCCAGCAGCCCAGCCGGGACTGCCCTCGGGGCCAACGTCCTGACTTTC CASSPAGTALGANVLTF
TRBJ1-2 . TRBD1 TRBV4-2 TGTGCCAGCAGCCAAGTCTTCAGGGGGCGCGAGGGCTATGGCTACACCTTC CASSQVFRGREGYGYTF
TRBJ1-2 . TRBD1 TRBV7-2 TGTGCCAGCAGCTTAGGGGGACAGCAAAACTATGGCTACACCTTC CASSLGGQQNYGYTF
TRBJ1-4 . . TRBV4-3 TGCGCCAGCAGCCAACTTGCAACTAATGAAAAACTGTTTTTT CASSQLATNEKLFF
TRBJ2-3 . TRBD2 TRBV6-6 TGTGCCAGCAGTCCCTCTAGCGGGGGCGGCACAGATACGCAGTATTTT CASSPSSGGGTDTQYF
TRBJ2-1 . TRBD2 TRBV20-1 TGCAGTGCTAGTAGTCCGGTGGTAGGCGGGGGGTCTCTCAATGAGCAGTTCTTC CSASSPVVGGGSLNEQFF
TRBJ2-7 . . TRBV11-3 TGTGCCAGCAGCCCACCCCCTACAGACCTTCAGGCCTACGAGCAGTACTTC CASSPPPTDLQAYEQYF
TRBJ1-1 . . TRBV25-1 TGTGCCAGCAGTCAGCGGGTCCGGGATTCTAGAGCTTTCTTT CASSQRVRDSRAFF
TRBJ2-1 . . TRBV3-1/TRBV3-2 TGTGCCAGCAGCCAACGGCCTAGCGAGACGGTGGAGCAGTTCTTC CASSQRPSETVEQFF
TRBJ2-2 . TRBD2 TRBV5-1 TGCGCCAGCAGCTTGGGATGGACTAGCGGCACCGGGGAGCTGTTTTTT CASSLGWTSGTGELFF
TRBJ1-1 . TRBD1 TRBV14 TGTGCCAGCAGCCGGCAGACAGGGGAGACTGAAGCTTTCTTT CASSRQTGETEAFF
TRBJ1-2 few . TRBV5-4 TGTGCCAGCAGCTTGGCCAAAATCCAAGGCTACACCTTC CASSLAKIQGYTF
TRBJ1-5 . . TRBV5-4 TGTGCCAGCAGCTTGGCGGGGAGAGAACAGCCCCAGCATTTT CASSLAGREQPQHF
TRBJ2-1 . TRBD1 TRBV10-3 TGTGCCATCAGTGAGAATACCGGGACAGGGATTGGGAATGAGCAGTTCTTC CAISENTGTGIGNEQFF
TRBJ1-4 . . TRBV18 TGTGCCAGCTCACCTCCGGGAAGGATCGGTGAAAAACTGTTTTTT CASSPPGRIGEKLFF
TRBJ2-4 . . TRBV6-6 TGTGCCAGCAGATCCGGGAGAATACTAGCCAAAAACATTCAGTACTTC CASRSGRILAKNIQYF
TRBJ1-2 . TRBD1 TRBV28 TGTGCCAGCAGCAAAATACAGGGGGCGTTCGACTATGGCTACACCTTC CASSKIQGAFDYGYTF
TRBJ2-5 . TRBD1 TRBV29-1 TGCAGCGTTGGGGGGCAGGGGGAAGAGACCCAGTACTTC CSVGGQGEETQYF
TRBJ2-7 . . TRBV24-1 TGTGCCACCAGTGAGGGCAGGGTTTCCTACGAGCAGTACTTC CATSEGRVSYEQYF
TRBJ2-5 . . TRBV7-2 TGTGCCAGCAGCTTAGCGACAGCCCAAGAGACCCAGTACTTC CASSLATAQETQYF
TRBJ2-7 . . TRBV2 TGTGCCAGCAGTCTCCAGGGGACCTCCTACGAGCAGTACTTC CASSLQGTSYEQYF